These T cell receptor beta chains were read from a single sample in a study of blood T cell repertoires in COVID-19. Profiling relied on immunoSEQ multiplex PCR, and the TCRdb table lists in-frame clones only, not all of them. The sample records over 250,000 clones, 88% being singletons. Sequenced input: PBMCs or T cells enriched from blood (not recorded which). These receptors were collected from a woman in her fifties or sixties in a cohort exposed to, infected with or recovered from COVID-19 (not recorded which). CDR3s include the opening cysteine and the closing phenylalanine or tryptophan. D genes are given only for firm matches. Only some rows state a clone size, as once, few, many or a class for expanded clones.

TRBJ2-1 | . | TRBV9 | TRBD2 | TGTGCCAGCAGCCCGGGACTACTCTACAATGAGCAGTTCTTC | CASSPGLLYNEQFF
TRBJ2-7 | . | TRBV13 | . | TGTGCCAGCACCATAAGGGCTAGCTACATCTCCTACGAGCAGTACTTC | CASTIRASYISYEQYF
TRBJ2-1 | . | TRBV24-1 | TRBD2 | TGTGCCACCAGTGACGGTAGCGGGAATGAGCAGTTCTTC | CATSDGSGNEQFF
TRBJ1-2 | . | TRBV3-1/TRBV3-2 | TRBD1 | TGTGCCAGCAGCCAAGGGGGGACAGGGGTCTCTGGCTACACCTTC | CASSQGGTGVSGYTF
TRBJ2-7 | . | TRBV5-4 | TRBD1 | TGTGCCAGCAGCTTGGGAGGGGACAGGGGATCCGAGCAGTACTTC | CASSLGGDRGSEQYF
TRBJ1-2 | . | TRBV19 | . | TGTGCCAGTAGTCGCCGAAGGCAGGGGCCCACCAACTATGGCTACACCTTC | CASSRRRQGPTNYGYTF
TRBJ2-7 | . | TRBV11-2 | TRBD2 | TGTGCCAGCAGCCAAGGACTAGCGGGAGTTACCTACGAGCAGTACTTC | CASSQGLAGVTYEQYF
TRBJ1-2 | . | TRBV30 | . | TGTGCCTGGAGGGCCGGACAGTTGCTAATCGGCTATGGCTACACCTTC | CAWRAGQLLIGYGYTF
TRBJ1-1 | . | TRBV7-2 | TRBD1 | TGTGCCAGCAGCCCGGGACAGGGAGGGACTGAAGCTTTCTTT | CASSPGQGGTEAFF
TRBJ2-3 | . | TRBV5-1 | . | TGCGCCAGCAGCTTACCGGACGGGGGATATACGCAGTATTTT | CASSLPDGGYTQYF
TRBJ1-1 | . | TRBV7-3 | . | TGTGCCAGCAGCTTAAATCCCGGGGGAACTGAAGCTTTCTTT | CASSLNPGGTEAFF
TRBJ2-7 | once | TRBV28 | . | TGTGCCAGCAGTTTACCTAGGAGCTCCTACGAGCAGTACTTC | CASSLPRSSYEQYF
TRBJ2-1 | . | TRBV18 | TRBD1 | TGTGCCAGCTCACAACCGGGACAGGGGGTAATATATGAGCAGTTCTTC | CASSQPGQGVIYEQFF
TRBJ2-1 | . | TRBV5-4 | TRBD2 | TGTGCCAGCAGCCCCGGTGGGAGGGTGGGCGAGCAGTTCTTC | CASSPGGRVGEQFF
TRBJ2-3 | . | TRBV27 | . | TGTGCCAGCAGTTTGAGCCTGAGTACGGATACGCAGTATTTT | CASSLSLSTDTQYF
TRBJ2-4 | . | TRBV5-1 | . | TGCGCCAGCAGCTTGTGGGGACAAGGGCTCCTCAACCAAAACATTCAGTACTTC | CASSLWGQGLLNQNIQYF
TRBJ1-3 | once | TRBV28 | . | TGTGCCAGCAGTTTCTTCCAGGGGGGAAACACCATATATTTT | CASSFFQGGNTIYF